A single sample is the source of the 26 T cell receptor beta chains below, sequenced in a study of OX40 agonist ivuxolimab in advanced cancers. Profiled with immunoSEQ multiplex PCR; TCRdb holds only in-frame clones, not every one. Among around 150,000 clones, 90% were seen once, and the ten largest hold 0.9% to 1.2%. Specimen: CD4+ or CD8+ T cells sorted from blood, collected in a trial of the OX40 agonist ivuxolimab. The receptor source for this set is an adult with an advanced solid tumor such as melanoma, head and neck, liver or kidney cancer.

The V gene is TRBV10-3, the J gene TRBJ2-7, with D possibly matching TRBD1 (6 bases). V was clipped by 6 bases and J by 3 bases, with 12 bases between them. This CDR3 contains 13 residues. Germline V gene sequence: CDR1 ENHRY, CDR2 SYGVKD. DNA of the CDR3: TGTGCCATCAGGACACAGGGACACTACGAGCAGTACTTC. Residues: CAIRTQGHYEQYF.

The V and J genes are TRBV16 and TRBJ2-5, with D unresolved. V was shortened by 5 bases and J by 1 base, with 11 bases between the two germline ends. Germline CDR1 is KGHSY and CDR2 is FQNENV. The CDR3 is made up of 14 amino acids. The CDR3 sequence is CASSERQAQETQYF. The CDR3 DNA is TGTGCCAGCAGCGAGAGGCAGGCCCAAGAGACCCAGTACTTC.

The chain combines TRBV27 with TRBJ2-7; maybe TRBD2 (6 bases). CDR3 length equals 16 residues. Trimming cost V 1 base and J 0 bases, with 13 bases left between them. Germline V gene sequence: CDR1 MNHEY, CDR2 SMNVEV (reference sequence). In DNA, the CDR3 is TGTGCCAGCAGTTTATACCCCCGGGGGAGCTCCTACGAGCAGTACTTC. Encoded protein: CASSLYPRGSSYEQYF.

The chain links TRBV7-2 to TRBJ2-3; tentatively, D is TRBD1 (6 bases). Per the germline V gene, CDR1 is SGHTA and CDR2 is FQGNSA. This CDR3 is 15 amino acids long. Trimming took off 2 bases at V and 2 bases at J, with 11 bases between the two ends. Here the CDR3 reads CASSLIQGATDTQYF. The CDR3, as DNA: TGTGCCAGCAGCTTAATACAGGGAGCCACAGATACGCAGTATTTT.

The rearrangement joins TRBV10-3 to TRBJ1-6; 11 bases align to TRBD1. Germline V lookup: CDR1 ENHRY, CDR2 SYGVKD. This CDR3 contains 18 residues. V was clipped by 0 bases and J by 9 bases; unmatched bases: 10. The CDR3 DNA reads TGTGCCATCAGTGAGTCGAATTCTGGGACAGGGGGACGTTCACCCCTCCACTTT. Translated: CAISESNSGTGGRSPLHF.

The chain employs TRBV6-1 and TRBJ2-1, with 8 positions matching TRBD2. The CDR3 sequence is 19 residues long. Unmatched junction bases numbered 15, after V lost 5 bases and J lost 0 bases. From germline, CDR1 is MNHNS and CDR2 SASEGT. CDR3 DNA: TGTGCCAGCAGTCAAGGGACTAGAAAATTCAGTAGCTCCTACAATGAGCAGTTCTTC. Its protein product is CASSQGTRKFSSSYNEQFF.

The chain recombines TRBV11-2 with TRBJ2-7; D remains unclear. Trimming took 5 bases from V and 0 from J, leaving 5 bases between them. The CDR3 loop spans 12 amino acids. The germline CDR1 and CDR2 sequences are SGHAT and FQNNGV. The CDR3 protein is CASSESSYEQYF. The DNA for the CDR3 is TGTGCCAGCAGCGAGAGCTCCTACGAGCAGTACTTC. Together with reference TRBV11-2 and TRBJ2-7, the CDR3 gives the full variable domain: EAGVAQSPRYKIIEKRQSVAFWCNPISGHATLYWYQQILGQGPKLLIQFQNNGVVDDSQLPKDRFSAERLKGVDSTLKIQPAKLEDSAVYLCASSESSYEQYFGPGTRLTVT.

This CDR3 is CASSSWTVAGANGYTF. DNA for the CDR3: TGTGCCAGCAGCTCGTGGACGGTAGCAGGAGCTAATGGCTACACCTTC. The chain combines TRBV5-6 with TRBJ1-2, with D unresolved. The CDR3 is 16 amino acids. V lost 3 bases to trimming and J lost 6 bases, with 21 bases between them. Germline-derived CDR1 and CDR2 are SGHDT and YYEEEE.

The chain links TRBV7-2 to TRBJ2-2; a possible D gene is TRBD2 (5 bases). The germline V gene has CDR1 SGHTA and CDR2 FQGNSA. V shed 6 bases and J shed 4 bases, with 12 bases lying between them. The CDR3 loop spans 14 amino acids. The CDR3 sequence: CASRSGKFTGELFF. The CDR3 DNA follows: TGTGCCAGCAGGAGCGGTAAATTCACCGGGGAGCTGTTTTTT. The full variable domain, in which reference TRBV7-2 and TRBJ2-2 provide the parts outside the CDR3, is GAGVSQSPSNKVTEKGKDVELRCDPISGHTALYWYRQSLGQGLEFLIYFQGNSAPDKSGLPSDRFSAERTGGSVSTLTIQRTQQEDSAVYLCASRSGKFTGELFFGEGSRLTVL.

V is TRBV18 and J is TRBJ2-1; TRBD1 matches 8 bases. The CDR3 has 15 amino acids. V shed 2 bases, J shed 0 bases, and the junction held 0 bases outside the gene matches. Germline V gene lookup returns CDR1 KGHSH and CDR2 LQKENI. The CDR3 reads CASSPGTGSYNEQFF. The CDR3 nucleotides read TGTGCCAGCTCACCAGGGACAGGCTCCTACAATGAGCAGTTCTTC.

This clone has a single count. The V and J genes are TRBV25-1 and TRBJ2-2, with 7 positions matching TRBD1. V dropped 3 bases and J dropped 7; count of bases not matched to a gene: 11. This CDR3 contains 16 residues. CDR1 MGHDK and CDR2 SYGVNS come from the germline V gene. The CDR3: CASSDRDRAGVGELFF. For the CDR3, the DNA is TGTGCCAGCAGTGATAGAGACAGGGCCGGAGTCGGGGAGCTGTTTTTT.

This chain links TRBV6-4 with TRBJ2-1; TRBD2 might be the D (6 bases). V lost 11 bases to trimming and J lost 4 bases, with 15 bases between them. The CDR3 runs to 13 residues. Germline V gene lookup returns CDR1 MRHNA and CDR2 SNTAGT. CDR3 bases: TGTGCCGCTGGCAGCGGGCCTTACAATGAGCAGTTCTTC. This encodes CAAGSGPYNEQFF.

The J gene is TRBJ1-1, the V gene TRBV7-2; D unclear. CDR1 is SGHTA, CDR2 FQGNSA, per germline. The CDR3 totals 14 residues. V shed 3 bases and J shed 1 base, with 9 bases lying between them. The CDR3 is CASSFLTQNTEAFF. CDR3 DNA: TGTGCCAGCAGCTTCTTGACCCAGAACACTGAAGCTTTCTTT.

The chain couples TRBV5-6 to TRBJ2-7, with 10 bases aligning to TRBD1. The CDR3 is 15 residues long. J lost 6 bases, V lost 4 bases, and 10 bases had no gene match. The germline V gene has CDR1 SGHDT and CDR2 YYEEEE. CDR3 region: CASSDMTGGEFEQYF. CDR3 coding DNA: TGTGCCAGCAGCGACATGACAGGGGGCGAGTTCGAGCAGTACTTC.

This clone was counted a single time. CDR3 sequence (DNA): TGTGCCAGCAGCGTAGGCTTGGAGCCGAGCTCCTACGAGCAGTACTTC. Its translation is CASSVGLEPSSYEQYF. The chain is built from TRBV9 and TRBJ2-5; D is undetermined. The J call may not be correct, given that the DNA end is closer to TRBJ2-7. The CDR3 totals 16 residues. CDR1 SGDLS and CDR2 YYNGEE come from the germline V gene.

This sequence joins TRBV2 and TRBJ1-4; 7 nucleotides line up with TRBD1. Germline lookup yields CDR1 SNHLY and CDR2 FYNNEI. The junction had 8 bases not matched to a gene; V was cut back by 9 bases and J by 7 bases. CDR3 length: 13 residues. The DNA of the CDR3 is TGTGCCAGTGGAGACAGGGAAAGTGAAAAACTGTTTTTT. Its protein product is CASGDRESEKLFF. The variable domain in full, completed from reference TRBV2 and TRBJ1-4, reads EPEVTQTPSHQVTQMGQEVILRCVPISNHLYFYWYRQILGQKVEFLVSFYNNEISEKSEIFDDQFSVERPDGSNFTLKIRSTKLEDSAMYFCASGDRESEKLFFGSGTQLSVL.

V gene TRBV27 combines with J gene TRBJ2-3, with no clear D. The V gene lost 2 bases and the J gene lost 2 bases, with 8 bases spanning the gap. Germline loops: CDR1 MNHEY, CDR2 SMNVEV (reference sequence). The CDR3 runs 14 residues. CDR3 sequence reads: CASSLALITDTQYF. The CDR3 DNA sequence: TGTGCCAGCAGTTTAGCACTAATCACAGATACGCAGTATTTT.

Written as DNA, the CDR3 is TGCGCCAGCAGCACGACAGGGGCCCTGAGCTCTGGAAACACCATATATTTT. Its translation is CASSTTGALSSGNTIYF. V gene TRBV5-1 combines with J gene TRBJ1-3; 8 bases fit TRBD1. CDR3 length: 17 amino acids. V was clipped by 4 bases and J by 0 bases; unmatched bases: 9. From germline, CDR1 is SGHRS and CDR2 YFSETQ. The entire variable domain, with the rest obtained from reference TRBV5-1 and TRBJ1-3, is as follows: KAGVTQTPRYLIKTRGQQVTLSCSPISGHRSVSWYQQTPGQGLQFLFEYFSETQRNKGNFPGRFSGRQFSNSRSEMNVSTLELGDSALYLCASSTTGALSSGNTIYFGEGSWLTVV.

The gene calls are TRBV15 and TRBJ2-2; weak D call: TRBD1 (5 bases). Looked up from germline, CDR1 is LNHNV and CDR2 is YYDKDF (reference sequence). The V end was cut by 0 bases, the J end by 8 bases, with 10 bases between. CDR3 length: 14 amino acids. In DNA form, the CDR3 reads TGTGCCACCAGCAGAGATCAGACAGCTGGGGAGCTGTTTTTT. Protein: CATSRDQTAGELFF.

The count of this clone is one. The V gene is TRBV28, the J gene TRBJ1-5, with 8 nucleotides matching TRBD1. CDR3 length equals 12 residues. CDR1 is MDHEN and CDR2 is SYDVKM in the germline V gene. Trimming took 8 bases from V and 6 from J; bases not matched to a gene: 3. CDR3 DNA: TGTGCCAGCGGACAGGGCGGTCAGCCCCAGCATTTT. This translates into CASGQGGQPQHF.

This clone was detected once. V gene TRBV28 combines with J gene TRBJ1-6; 8 nucleotides match TRBD1. The CDR3 contains 14 residues. The germline V gene encodes CDR1 MDHEN and CDR2 SYDVKM. V shed 4 bases, J shed 11 bases, and the junction held 7 bases outside the gene matches. CDR3 in amino acids: CASSSGTGTPPLHF. The CDR3 region has the DNA TGTGCCAGCAGTTCCGGGACAGGCACACCACCCCTCCACTTT.

This clone was picked up a small number of times. CDR3 residues: CAWSEGLNTEAFF. CDR3 bases: TGTGCCTGGAGTGAAGGGTTGAACACTGAAGCTTTCTTT. The V gene is TRBV30, the J gene TRBJ1-1; the D is unclear. The CDR3 spans 13 residues. Germline loops: CDR1 GTSNPN, CDR2 SVGIG (reference sequence). Deletions cut 1 base from V and 0 bases from J, with 6 bases between.

Points on this clone: This same CDR3 is encoded by further DNA sequences in the sample. The chain combines TRBV28 with TRBJ2-4; D ambiguous. V lost 5 bases and J 8 bases, leaving 16 bases between the germline ends. In germline, CDR1 is MDHEN, CDR2 SYDVKM. The length of the CDR3 is 14 residues. This CDR3 reads CASSPHASKDIQYF. Here the CDR3 DNA reads TGTGCCAGCAGTCCCCACGCGAGTAAGGACATTCAGTACTTC.

V usage is TRBV4-2 and J usage is TRBJ1-5; D ambiguous. With 0 bases removed from V and 7 bases from J, the gap between germline ends came to 13 bases. This CDR3 region has 15 residues. Germline CDR1 and CDR2: LGHNA and YNFKEQ. The CDR3: CASSQDRAAGQPQHF. The CDR3 DNA reads as TGTGCCAGCAGCCAAGATAGGGCAGCGGGGCAGCCCCAGCATTTT.

This chain connects TRBV7-6 to TRBJ2-7; 10 nucleotides line up with TRBD1. V dropped 4 bases and J dropped 6; count of bases not matched to a gene: 12. Germline V CDR1 and CDR2: SGHVS, FNYEAQ. The CDR3 covers 16 residues. CDR3 region: CASSSSWTGGPSEQYF. The CDR3 coding sequence is TGTGCCAGCAGCTCGTCCTGGACAGGGGGGCCCTCCGAGCAGTACTTC.

The chain uses TRBV27 and TRBJ1-5, with 9 bases matching TRBD1. Looked up from germline, CDR1 is MNHEY and CDR2 is SMNVEV (reference sequence). The V and J ends lost 4 bases and 6 bases, in that order; junction bases with no gene match: 7. The CDR3 length is 15 residues. CDR3 coding DNA: TGTGCCAGCAGTTCGGGACAGGGTGTTAGTCAGCCCCAGCATTTT. Protein sequence: CASSSGQGVSQPQHF.